These 3 T cell receptor beta chains came from one sample sequenced in a study of T-cell reconstitution after alpha-beta-depleted transplantation in children. The library targeted TCRbeta and was prepared with unique molecular identifiers. One entry per CDR3 protein results from TCRdb running MiXCR on the PCR reads. The sample records around 300,000 distinct CDR3 sequences, 20% to 30% being singletons. Sequencing used PBMCs, mostly from graft donor cells, obtained 180 days after TCRalphabeta/CD19-depleted stem cell transplant. The receptor source for this set is a male patient under 18 who had a stem cell transplant for acute lymphoblastic leukemia, so the T cells may come from the graft donor.

The rearrangement joins TRBV7-6 to TRBJ1-6; TRBD1 might be the D (6 bases). The V end lost 1 base, the J end lost 7 bases, and 17 bases lay between the germline ends. Germline loops: CDR1 SGHVS, CDR2 FNYEAQ. The CDR3 sequence is 17 residues long. In DNA form, the CDR3 reads TGTGCCAGCAGCTTAGGCCCAAGAACAGGGTACAATTCACCCCTCCACTTT. Translation: CASSLGPRTGYNSPLHF. Variable domain in full (rest from reference TRBV7-6 and TRBJ1-6): GAGVSQSPRYKVTKRGQDVALRCDPISGHVSLYWYRQALGQGPEFLTYFNYEAQQDKSGLPNDRFSAERPEGSISTLTIQRTEQRDSAMYRCASSLGPRTGYNSPLHFGNGTRLTVT.

This clonotype turned up a few times. The V gene is TRBV6-1, the J gene TRBJ1-1; possibly TRBD1 for D (5 bases). This CDR3 is 14 amino acids long. V lost 8 bases and J lost 3, with 16 bases in between. Germline V gene lookup returns CDR1 MNHNS and CDR2 SASEGT. CDR3 sequence: CASVAQGPYTEAFF. The CDR3 nucleotides read TGTGCCAGCGTGGCCCAGGGACCGTACACTGAAGCTTTCTTT.

This clonotype has a handful of counts. The chain joins TRBV7-8 to TRBJ1-2, with TRBD1 as a possible D gene (5 bases). The CDR3 is 17 amino acids. Germline V lookup: CDR1 SGHVS, CDR2 FQNEAQ. The ends were cut back, 1 base at V and 5 bases at J, with 20 bases in the middle. CDR3 nucleotide sequence: TGTGCCAGCAGCTTAGGGGGGGGAGCCCTTAGCAAGTATGGCTACACCTTC. Its translation is CASSLGGGALSKYGYTF.